These 18 T cell receptor beta chains came from one sample sequenced in a study of technical replicates of blood from several donors. Produced via immunoSEQ multiplex PCR; TCRdb's table is partial and in-frame only. Of about 82,000 clones in the sample, 75% to 95% were seen once. Sequenced sample: T cells isolated from PBMCs. The receptors come from a human donor in good health.

V gene TRBV11-2 combines with J gene TRBJ2-2; TRBD2 agrees at 12 bases. Unmatched junction bases numbered 6, after V lost 5 bases and J lost 5 bases. CDR1 and CDR2 (germline): SGHAT, FQNNGV. This CDR3 comprises 16 residues. CDR3 amino acids: CASSVTSGSGTGELFF. The CDR3 region has the DNA TGTGCCAGCAGCGTGACTAGCGGGAGTGGAACCGGGGAGCTGTTTTTT.

The V gene is TRBV6-5, the J gene TRBJ1-1; D ambiguous. V was shortened by 3 bases and J by 1 base, with 6 bases between the two germline ends. Germline assignment: CDR1 MNHEY and CDR2 SVGAGI. This CDR3 spans 13 amino acids. The CDR3 region has the DNA TGTGCCAGCAGTTATCTACCGAACACTGAAGCTTTCTTT. Translation gives CASSYLPNTEAFF.

The rearrangement links TRBV11-2 to TRBJ2-7, with D maybe TRBD2 (5 bases). V dropped 3 bases and J dropped 5 bases, with 11 bases sitting between them. The CDR3 extends over 13 amino acids. Germline-derived CDR1 and CDR2 are SGHAT and FQNNGV. CDR3 in amino acids: CASSFGLANEQYF. Written as DNA, the CDR3 is TGTGCCAGCAGCTTTGGGCTAGCCAACGAGCAGTACTTC.

As DNA, the CDR3 is TGTGCCACCAGCAGAGGACTAGCGGGAATTGGCACAGATACGCAGTATTTT. It encodes CATSRGLAGIGTDTQYF. The chain employs TRBV15 and TRBJ2-3; 11 bases line up with TRBD2. V trimming: 1 base; J trimming: 1 base; junction bases outside the gene matches: 4. Germline V gene lookup returns CDR1 LNHNV and CDR2 YYDKDF (reference sequence). The CDR3 runs 17 residues. The full variable domain, its missing parts supplied by reference TRBV15 and TRBJ2-3, is DAMVIQNPRYQVTQFGKPVTLSCSQTLNHNVMYWYQQKSSQAPKLLFHYYDKDFNNEADTPDNFQSRRPNTSFCFLDIRSPGLGDTAMYLCATSRGLAGIGTDTQYFGPGTRLTVL.

V is TRBV9 and J is TRBJ2-1, with 7 bases aligning to TRBD2. J gave up 1 base and V 0 bases, and 7 bases lay outside the gene matches. The CDR3 totals 17 residues. CDR1 and CDR2 from the germline V gene are SGDLS and YYNGEE. The CDR3 DNA reads TGTGCCAGCAGCGTAGCGGGAGGCCCACCTTCCTACAATGAGCAGTTCTTC. Translating gives CASSVAGGPPSYNEQFF. Variable domain in full (rest from reference TRBV9 and TRBJ2-1): DSGVTQTPKHLITATGQRVTLRCSPRSGDLSVYWYQQSLDQGLQFLIQYYNGEERAKGNILERFSAQQFPDLHSELNLSSLELGDSALYFCASSVAGGPPSYNEQFFGPGTRLTVL.

The rearrangement links TRBV5-8 to TRBJ2-3; TRBD1 matches at 10 bases. Germline CDR1 is SGHTS and CDR2 is YDEGEE. This CDR3 has 14 amino acids. The V gene end was trimmed by 4 bases and the J gene end by 7 bases; junction bases not matched to a gene: 6. The CDR3 coding sequence is TGTGCCAGCAGCGCCGGGACAGGGGTAAATACGCAGTATTTT. Its protein is CASSAGTGVNTQYF.

V is TRBV7-3 and J is TRBJ1-2; D gene unclear. Germline assignment: CDR1 SGHTA and CDR2 FQGTGA. The V end lost 6 bases, the J end lost 8 bases, and 16 bases lay between the germline ends. The CDR3 consists of 13 residues. This chain's CDR3 is CASRYYLSVGYTF. For the CDR3, the DNA is TGTGCCAGCAGGTATTACTTGAGCGTCGGCTACACCTTC.

The rearrangement links TRBV6-1 to TRBJ2-7; TRBD1 matches at 10 bases. Germline V lookup: CDR1 MNHNS, CDR2 SASEGT. The trim removed 8 bases at V and 2 bases at J, leaving 9 bases unmatched. This CDR3 has 15 residues. This CDR3 reads CASSKTGTGAYEQYF. As DNA, the CDR3 is TGTGCCAGCTCCAAGACCGGGACAGGGGCCTACGAGCAGTACTTC.

This clone was seen just once. The gene calls are TRBV6-5 and TRBJ2-1; 11 bases fit TRBD2. CDR3 length: 15 residues. The ends lost 5 bases at V and 6 bases at J; junction bases unmatched: 6. Germline CDR1 and CDR2: MNHEY and SVGAGI. Here the CDR3 reads CASSASGTSGNEQFF. CDR3 DNA sequence: TGTGCCAGCAGTGCCTCCGGGACTAGCGGCAATGAGCAGTTCTTC.

The chain links TRBV18 to TRBJ1-1; D call uncertain. V dropped 6 bases and J dropped 3 bases, with 11 bases sitting between them. The germline V gene has CDR1 KGHSH and CDR2 LQKENI. This CDR3 region has 13 residues. DNA of the CDR3: TGTGCCAGCTCCCCGCGCGGGGACACTGAAGCTTTCTTT. Translation gives CASSPRGDTEAFF.

This chain connects TRBV6-6 to TRBJ2-1; a weak D match, TRBD2 (5 bases). V dropped 6 bases and J dropped 9 bases, with 9 bases sitting between them. Germline values: CDR1 MNHNY, CDR2 SVGAGI (reference sequence). The CDR3 extends over 11 amino acids. The CDR3 is CASSGEFEQFF. The CDR3 coding sequence is TGTGCCAGCAGCGGGGAGTTTGAGCAGTTCTTC.

V usage is TRBV9 and J usage is TRBJ1-2; TRBD1 aligns across 8 bases. The V gene's germline CDR1 is SGDLS and CDR2 YYNGEE. The CDR3 spans 14 residues. The J segment lost 8 bases and the V segment lost 0 bases, leaving 6 bases of the junction unmatched. DNA for the CDR3: TGTGCCAGCAGCGTAGAGACAGGGGCCTACGGCTACACCTTC. Residues: CASSVETGAYGYTF.

The chain is built from TRBV9 and TRBJ1-5; tentatively, D is TRBD1 (5 bases). V was clipped by 2 bases and J by 1 base, with 10 bases between them. This CDR3 spans 15 amino acids. Germline-derived CDR1 and CDR2 are SGDLS and YYNGEE. The CDR3 spells CASSVGGNSNQPQHF. Here the CDR3 DNA reads TGTGCCAGCAGCGTCGGGGGGAACAGCAATCAGCCCCAGCATTTT.

V is TRBV10-3 and J is TRBJ2-1, with 12 bases that match TRBD2. The V gene's germline CDR1 is ENHRY and CDR2 SYGVKD. V lost 3 bases and J lost 7; bases outside the gene matches: 4. The CDR3 is 15 amino acids. The CDR3 bases are TGTGCCATCAGTGATCTGGGGACTAGCGGGAATGAGCAGTTCTTC. Its translation: CAISDLGTSGNEQFF.

J is TRBJ1-4 and V is TRBV7-9; D remains ambiguous. Germline assignment: CDR1 SEHNR and CDR2 FQNEAQ (reference sequence). V lost 2 bases and J 0 bases, leaving 10 bases between the germline ends. This CDR3 region has 16 residues. In DNA form, the CDR3 reads TGTGCCAGCAGCTTATGGGTGACAACAACTAATGAAAAACTGTTTTTT. The encoded protein is CASSLWVTTTNEKLFF. The full variable domain, with the rest looked up from reference TRBV7-9 and TRBJ1-4, is DTGVSQNPRHKITKRGQNVTFRCDPISEHNRLYWYRQTLGQGPEFLTYFQNEAQLEKSRLLSDRFSAERPKGSFSTLEIQRTEQGDSAMYLCASSLWVTTTNEKLFFGSGTQLSVL.

This sequence joins TRBV25-1 and TRBJ2-4, with TRBD1 as a possible D gene (6 bases). The CDR3 is 16 residues long. Germline V gives CDR1 MGHDK, CDR2 SYGVNS. The V end lost 1 base, the J end lost 1 base, and 11 bases lay between the germline ends. DNA for the CDR3: TGTGCCAGCAGTGAATTTACAGGGCCGGCCAAAAACATTCAGTACTTC. It encodes CASSEFTGPAKNIQYF.

This chain uses TRBV28 with TRBJ2-7; 14 bases match TRBD2. CDR1 is MDHEN, CDR2 SYDVKM, per germline. The CDR3 has 15 residues. V was clipped by 3 bases and J by 5 bases; unmatched bases: 3. In nucleotides, the CDR3 is TGTGCCAGCAGTTTGACTAGCGGGAGGGGCCACGAGCAGTACTTC. Its translation: CASSLTSGRGHEQYF.

The chain is built from TRBV2 and TRBJ2-5; D may be TRBD1 (6 bases). The germline CDR1 and CDR2 sequences are SNHLY and FYNNEI. The V and J ends lost 8 bases and 5 bases respectively, with 18 bases between them. This CDR3 contains 14 residues. CDR3: CASWSRTALETQYF. CDR3 sequence (DNA): TGTGCCAGCTGGTCAAGGACAGCACTTGAGACCCAGTACTTC.